The 26 T cell receptor beta chains in this list originate from one sample, sequenced in a study of human T cells and chemical hapten exposure. MiXCR was run by TCRdb on the RACE reads, yielding one entry per CDR3 protein. The sample contains around 50,000 distinct CDR3 sequences, over 7.5% of which appear only once. The time point: patch test 1, 2 weeks after DPC sensitization. Treatment given: therapeutic diphenylcyclopropenone sensitization with weekly scalp DPC. The sequences come from whole blood, collected in connection with sensitization to the hapten diphenylcyclopropenone (DPC). These receptors all stem from a woman aged 40-49 years with alopecia areata. Some clones in this sample may be carry-over from other donors' samples.

The chain joins TRBV7-9 to TRBJ2-7, with D perhaps being TRBD1 or TRBD2 (6 bases each). The V gene's germline CDR1 is SEHNR and CDR2 FQNEAQ (reference sequence). Deletions cut 4 bases from V and 0 bases from J, with 10 bases between. CDR3 length: 14 residues. The CDR3 coding sequence is TGTGCCAGCAGCTCCGGGGGCACCTCCTACGAGCAGTACTTC. Translated, it gives CASSSGGTSYEQYF.

Many counts were recorded for this clonotype. This chain joins TRBV20-1 and TRBJ1-5; the D is unclear. Trimming left V 3 bases short and J 7 bases short, with 22 bases between. CDR3 length: 16 residues. Germline lookup yields CDR1 DFQATT and CDR2 SNEGSKA (reference sequence). The CDR3 nucleotides read TGCAGTGCTAGTAGGGCCGCCGGGAGAAAGGACCAGCCCCAGCATTTT. Translating it yields CSASRAAGRKDQPQHF.

The rearrangement links TRBV5-1 to TRBJ1-5, with a weak D call TRBD1 (6 bases). The CDR3 totals 15 residues. Germline values: CDR1 SGHRS, CDR2 YFSETQ. V lost 2 bases, J lost 3 bases, and 12 bases lay in between. DNA for the CDR3: TGCGCCAGCAGCTTTTGGGGGGCCCCCAATCAGCCCCAGCATTTT. Encoded protein: CASSFWGAPNQPQHF.

This clonotype appeared a few times. The rearrangement links TRBV2 to TRBJ2-3; 12 bases map to TRBD2. The CDR3 is made up of 17 amino acids. Per germline, CDR1 SNHLY and CDR2 FYNNEI. V lost 7 bases and J lost 6; bases outside the gene matches: 14. CDR3 residues: CASIGQLAGGPHDTQYF. In DNA form, the CDR3 reads TGTGCCAGCATTGGGCAACTAGCGGGGGGCCCGCATGATACGCAGTATTTT. Using reference TRBV2 and TRBJ2-3 for the parts outside the CDR3, the full variable domain is EPEVTQTPSHQVTQMGQEVILRCVPISNHLYFYWYRQILGQKVEFLVSFYNNEISEKSEIFDDQFSVERPDGSNFTLKIRSTKLEDSAMYFCASIGQLAGGPHDTQYFGPGTRLTVL.

This clonotype has only a few counts. The V gene is TRBV5-1, the J gene TRBJ2-7; TRBD1 matches 9 bases. In germline, CDR1 is SGHRS, CDR2 YFSETQ. J was trimmed by 2 bases and V by 3 bases; bases with no gene match: 3. CDR3 length equals 14 residues. CDR3 nucleotides: TGCGCCAGCAGCTCAAGACAGGGGGCCTACGAGCAGTACTTC. Translating gives CASSSRQGAYEQYF.

The chain recombines TRBV20-1 with TRBJ2-5; 9 bases line up with TRBD2. CDR1 is DFQATT, CDR2 SNEGSKA, per germline (reference sequence). After removal of 6 bases from V and 5 bases from J, the junction contained 16 bases not matched to a gene. This CDR3 has 16 amino acids. The CDR3 loop reads CSAPSPRRGGVETQYF. The CDR3 DNA sequence: TGCAGTGCGCCATCCCCGAGGCGGGGGGGGGTGGAGACCCAGTACTTC.

This clonotype was picked up a small number of times. This sequence joins TRBV28 and TRBJ1-2; D not resolved. Between the trimmed V and J ends, which lost 8 bases and 3 bases, there was a span of 19 bases. Germline CDR1 is MDHEN and CDR2 is SYDVKM. The CDR3 spans 15 residues. CDR3 sequence (DNA): TGTGCCAGCGTGAAAGTTGGGGTCCCGCACTATGGCTACACCTTC. As protein: CASVKVGVPHYGYTF.

In this sample, this clonotype turned up many times. This chain uses TRBV11-2 with TRBJ2-3; TRBD2 aligns across 7 bases. V shed 3 bases, J shed 0 bases, and the junction held 6 bases outside the gene matches. The length of the CDR3 is 16 residues. The germline V gene has CDR1 SGHAT and CDR2 FQNNGV. CDR3 region: CASSLFGGGSTDTQYF. In DNA form, the CDR3 reads TGTGCCAGCAGCTTGTTCGGCGGGGGTAGCACAGATACGCAGTATTTT.

In this sample, this clonotype turned up many times. The J gene is TRBJ2-2, the V gene TRBV29-1; TRBD1 matches at 9 bases. The CDR3 covers 13 residues. Per the germline V gene, CDR1 is SQVTM and CDR2 is ANQGSEA. Germline trimming cut 2 bases from V and 6 bases from J; bases unmatched to any gene: 1. CDR3 amino acids: CSVERTGAGELFF. CDR3 nucleotide sequence: TGCAGCGTTGAACGGACAGGGGCCGGGGAGCTGTTTTTT.

This clonotype has a count of ten or more. This chain links TRBV7-2 with TRBJ2-4, with 9 bases aligning to TRBD1. Unmatched junction bases numbered 2, after V lost 5 bases and J lost 6 bases. The germline V gene encodes CDR1 SGHTA and CDR2 FQGNSA. The CDR3 runs 13 residues. CDR3 sequence: CASSGGQGNIQYF. CDR3 sequence (DNA): TGTGCCAGCAGCGGGGGACAGGGAAACATTCAGTACTTC.

This clonotype has ten or more counts. This sequence joins TRBV20-1 and TRBJ2-1; possibly TRBD1 or TRBD2 for D (5 bases each). V lost 2 bases and J 7 bases, leaving 12 bases between the germline ends. The CDR3 is 13 residues long. Germline V gene sequence: CDR1 DFQATT, CDR2 SNEGSKA (reference sequence). In DNA form, the CDR3 reads TGCAGTGCTAGACACGGGGCTAGGAATGAGCAGTTCTTC. The encoded protein is CSARHGARNEQFF.

This sequence joins TRBV28 and TRBJ2-7; 12 bases line up with TRBD2. Germline CDR1 and CDR2: MDHEN and SYDVKM. This CDR3 spans 18 amino acids. With 4 bases clipped from V and 2 bases from J, the junction kept 12 bases outside the gene matches. The CDR3 nucleotides read TGTGCCAGCAGTTCACAAACCGGACTAGCGGGGCCACCCTACGAGCAGTACTTC. Its protein product is CASSSQTGLAGPPYEQYF.

V is TRBV6-1 and J is TRBJ2-3, with a tentative D call TRBD2 (5 bases). In germline, CDR1 is MNHNS, CDR2 SASEGT. The CDR3 consists of 16 residues. V was cut by 1 base and J by 2 bases, with 13 bases left in between. The DNA of the CDR3 is TGTGCCAGCAGTGAAGTTCGGGGTTGGAACACAGATACGCAGTATTTT. It yields the protein CASSEVRGWNTDTQYF.

This clonotype has ten or more counts. V is TRBV15 and J is TRBJ2-1; D may be TRBD1 or TRBD2 (5 bases each). The CDR3 is 15 amino acids. Germline V gives CDR1 LNHNV, CDR2 YYDKDF (reference sequence). Trimming pared 1 base from V and 6 bases from J, leaving 13 bases between. The CDR3 bases are TGTGCCACCAGCAGAGTTCGGGACGGTTCCAATGAGCAGTTCTTC. This sequence encodes CATSRVRDGSNEQFF. Combining the CDR3 with reference TRBV15 and TRBJ2-1 gives the whole variable domain DAMVIQNPRYQVTQFGKPVTLSCSQTLNHNVMYWYQQKSSQAPKLLFHYYDKDFNNEADTPDNFQSRRPNTSFCFLDIRSPGLGDTAMYLCATSRVRDGSNEQFFGPGTRLTVL.

The chain recombines TRBV6-4 with TRBJ2-1; D may be TRBD2 (7 bases). Germline V gives CDR1 MRHNA, CDR2 SNTAGT. The CDR3 totals 13 residues. Between the trimmed V and J ends, which lost 5 bases and 9 bases, there was a span of 14 bases. The CDR3 region is CASSPSGEGEQFF. CDR3 in DNA: TGTGCCAGCAGTCCTTCAGGGGAGGGTGAGCAGTTCTTC.

This clonotype was recorded at least ten times. The gene calls are TRBV4-1 and TRBJ2-5; 10 bases align to TRBD2. The CDR3 is 17 residues long. CDR1 and CDR2 (germline): MGHRA, YSYEKL. Trimming cost V 0 bases and J 6 bases; bases outside gene matches: 10. CDR3 DNA sequence: TGCGCCAGCAGCCAAGAAAGCGGGGGGGCCGGTTTCCAGACCCAGTACTTC. Translating gives CASSQESGGAGFQTQYF.

In this sample, this clonotype turned up a few times. The chain links TRBV4-3 to TRBJ1-5; D remains ambiguous. The CDR3 extends over 13 amino acids. The V end lost 4 bases, the J end lost 0 bases, and 4 bases lay between the germline ends. Germline V gives CDR1 LGHNA, CDR2 YSLEER. CDR3 DNA sequence: TGCGCCAGCAGCCCCACTAGCAATCAGCCCCAGCATTTT. Translated: CASSPTSNQPQHF.

There are many counts of this clonotype. V and J are TRBV6-1 and TRBJ1-6; D remains unclear. The CDR3 has 13 residues. The germline gives CDR1 MNHNS, CDR2 SASEGT. The V and J ends lost 2 bases and 7 bases respectively, with 6 bases between them. The CDR3 sequence is CASSEPQNSPLHF. CDR3 in DNA: TGTGCCAGCAGTGAACCCCAGAATTCACCCCTCCACTTT.

This chain uses TRBV9 with TRBJ2-3; TRBD2 agrees at 10 bases. V shed 4 bases, J shed 6 bases, and the junction held 11 bases outside the gene matches. The CDR3 covers 16 residues. Per germline, CDR1 SGDLS and CDR2 YYNGEE. The chain's CDR3 is CASSLRTSGLLDTQYF. In nucleotides, the CDR3 is TGTGCCAGCAGCCTTCGGACTAGCGGCCTCCTGGATACGCAGTATTTT.

The table lists this clonotype with many counts. This rearrangement joins TRBV12-5 to TRBJ1-6; D not resolved. Germline V gives CDR1 LGHNT, CDR2 FRNRAP. CDR3 length: 15 amino acids. Trimming shortened V by 5 bases and J by 7 bases, and 15 bases separated the two germline ends. CDR3 sequence reads: CASGHSGFDNSPLHF. For the CDR3, the DNA is TGTGCTAGTGGTCACTCAGGTTTTGACAATTCACCCCTCCACTTT.

This clonotype has ten or more counts. The chain joins TRBV3-1 to TRBJ2-7; tentatively, D is TRBD1 or TRBD2 (5 bases each). Trimming shortened V by 4 bases and J by 5 bases, and 12 bases separated the two germline ends. The V gene's germline CDR1 is LGHDT and CDR2 YNNKEL (reference sequence). The CDR3 length is 13 residues. The CDR3 protein is CASSLMGDDEQYF. The CDR3 DNA reads as TGTGCCAGCAGCCTCATGGGGGATGACGAGCAGTACTTC.

This chain joins TRBV20-1 and TRBJ1-2; no firm D call. CDR3 length: 12 residues. Trimming took 5 bases from V and 0 from J, leaving 7 bases between them. The V gene's germline CDR1 is DFQATT and CDR2 SNEGSKA (reference sequence). The CDR3 DNA sequence: TGCAGTGCTTCGAGGCCTAACTATGGCTACACCTTC. As protein: CSASRPNYGYTF.

The chain uses TRBV11-3 and TRBJ1-1; D possibly corresponds to TRBD1 (5 bases). V shed 4 bases and J shed 2 bases, with 8 bases lying between them. Looked up from germline, CDR1 is SGHNT and CDR2 is YENEEA. This CDR3 comprises 13 residues. CDR3 in amino acids: CASSYGGNTEAFF. The CDR3 DNA follows: TGTGCCAGCAGCTACGGGGGAAACACTGAAGCTTTCTTT.

This clonotype was seen at least ten times. The V gene is TRBV5-1, the J gene TRBJ2-5; D unclear. Trimming pared 4 bases from V and 1 base from J, leaving 14 bases between. Germline CDR1 SGHRS, CDR2 YFSETQ. This CDR3 spans 15 amino acids. For the CDR3, the DNA is TGCGCCAGCAGCCGCCTGGGCGGAACCCAAGAGACCCAGTACTTC. Its protein product is CASSRLGGTQETQYF.

This clonotype was seen many times. V and J are TRBV18 and TRBJ2-1; possible D gene TRBD1, 5 bases. CDR1 and CDR2 (germline): KGHSH, LQKENI. Trimming took off 3 bases at V and 2 bases at J, with 11 bases between the two ends. CDR3 length: 15 residues. CDR3 loop: CASSPPDKPYNEQFF. Here the CDR3 DNA reads TGTGCCAGCTCACCCCCGGACAAACCCTACAATGAGCAGTTCTTC.

The rearrangement joins TRBV28 to TRBJ2-7; the D is unclear. The germline V gene encodes CDR1 MDHEN and CDR2 SYDVKM. V lost 4 bases, J lost 6 bases, and 13 bases lay in between. CDR3 length: 13 amino acids. The DNA of the CDR3 is TGTGCCAGCAGTTCTCACGTAGTTGGCGAGCAGTACTTC. Its translation is CASSSHVVGEQYF.